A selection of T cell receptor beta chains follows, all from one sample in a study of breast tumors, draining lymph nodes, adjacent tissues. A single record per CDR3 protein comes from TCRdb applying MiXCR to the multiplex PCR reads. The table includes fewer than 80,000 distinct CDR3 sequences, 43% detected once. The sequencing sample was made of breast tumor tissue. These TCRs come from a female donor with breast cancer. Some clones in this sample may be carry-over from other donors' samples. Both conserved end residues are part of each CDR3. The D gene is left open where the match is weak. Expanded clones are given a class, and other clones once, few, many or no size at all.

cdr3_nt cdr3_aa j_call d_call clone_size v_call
TGCGCCAGCAGCCAACCCTATCATTGGACAGGGGATGAAAAACCGTTTTTT CASSQPYHWTGDEKPFF TRBJ1-4 TRBD1 NA TRBV4-3
TGTGCCAGCAGTCACTCTGCCCCTTACGAGCAGTACTTC CASSHSAPYEQYF TRBJ2-7 NA NA TRBV6-2/TRBV6-3
TGTGCCAGCAGCCCTCAGGGGACTAACACTGAAGCTTTCTTT CASSPQGTNTEAFF TRBJ1-1 NA many TRBV9
TGTGCCAGCAGTTTTCAGAACACTGAAGCTTTCTTT CASSFQNTEAFF TRBJ1-1 NA few TRBV12-3/TRBV12-4
TGCAGTGCTAGTCCAGCGGGGGTTGAAGAGACCCAGCACTTC CSASPAGVEETQHF TRBJ2-5 TRBD2 NA TRBV20-1
TGTGCCAGCAGTTCACAAGTCTATACGCAGTATTTT CASSSQVYTQYF TRBJ2-3 NA NA TRBV28
TGTGCCAGCAGTTCACCGAGCGGGGAAGAGACCCAGTACTTC CASSSPSGEETQYF TRBJ2-5 TRBD2 NA TRBV7-9
TGTGCCAGCAGCTTAGGACAGGGGGGTGGTGGCTACACCTTC CASSLGQGGGGYTF TRBJ1-2 TRBD1 once TRBV7-2
TGTGCCAGCAGCCTAGGGGGGGACAGGGTTGGCTACACCTTC CASSLGGDRVGYTF TRBJ1-2 TRBD1 many TRBV7-2
TGTGCCAGCAGCCCAAAGGGTTGGTACAATGAGCAGTTCTTC CASSPKGWYNEQFF TRBJ2-1 NA many TRBV6-5
TGTGCCAGCAGTGACCCCGACAGGCCTGCCTCTCTTAACTATGGCTACACCTTC CASSDPDRPASLNYGYTF TRBJ1-2 NA many TRBV6-4
TGCAGTGCCCCTGCTAGCGGGAGGAAAACCAATGAGCAGTTCTTC CSAPASGRKTNEQFF TRBJ2-1 TRBD2 many TRBV20-1
TGTGCCAGCAGTTATACAGGGGGGAACTATGGCTACACCTTC CASSYTGGNYGYTF TRBJ1-2 TRBD1 many TRBV12-3/TRBV12-4
TGTGCCAGCAGTTTATTCGGGAGTGGGGCCAACGTCCTGACTTTC CASSLFGSGANVLTF TRBJ2-6 NA many TRBV28
TGCAGTGCGTGGACAGGGAGCACCTATGGCTACACCTTC CSAWTGSTYGYTF TRBJ1-2 TRBD1 many TRBV20-1
TGTGCCAGTAGTATAAGACAGAAATATGCAACTAATGAAAAACTGTTTTTT CASSIRQKYATNEKLFF TRBJ1-4 NA many TRBV19
TGTGCCAGCAGTCACGGATGGGGACAGGCGAGCTCCTACGAGCAGTACTTC CASSHGWGQASSYEQYF TRBJ2-7 TRBD1 NA TRBV6-5
TGTGCCAGCAGAGGACGAAGCGGGGGGAATCAGCCCCAGCATTTT CASRGRSGGNQPQHF TRBJ1-5 NA many TRBV2
TGCAGTCTTCATGCCGGCGATACGGGGAATGAGCAGCTCTTC CSLHAGDTGNEQLF TRBJ2-1 NA NA TRBV20-1
TGTGCCAGCAGGAGGGGGCGGGGGGCCCAAGAGACCCAGTACTTC CASRRGRGAQETQYF TRBJ2-5 NA NA TRBV11-2
TGTGCCAGCGTCCAAGGCGGGACAGGGGTCTCACCCCTCCACTTT CASVQGGTGVSPLHF TRBJ1-6 TRBD1 NA TRBV11-3
TGCAGCGTTGAAAAGCGGGAGCGGGGAACTAATGAAAAACTGTTTTTT CSVEKRERGTNEKLFF TRBJ1-4 NA NA TRBV29-1
TGTGCCAGTAGTATAGACAATACAGGGACTAGCGGTTCCGGGGAGCTGTTTTTT CASSIDNTGTSGSGELFF TRBJ2-2 TRBD2 medium-sized TRBV19
TGTGCCAGCATAGGAACAGGTCACAACCAGCCCCAGCATTTT CASIGTGHNQPQHF TRBJ1-5 NA NA TRBV2